Below are 16 T cell receptor beta chains sequenced from a single sample in a study of regulatory T cells in long-lasting Graves disease. The authors built TCR beta libraries using iRepertoire HTBI primers and Arm-PCR of CDR3 regions. Each CDR3 protein gets one entry after TCRdb re-called the multiplex PCR reads with MiXCR. The top ten clones hold about 8.3% of a sample with over 450,000 distinct CDR3 sequences, about 12% of them seen once. This sample's time point: newly diagnosed GD, antithyroid drugs for less than 3 months. PBMCs provided the RNA from which the TCR library was made. These data also formed part of another study, on T cells in Graves' hyperthyroidism and ophthalmopathy.

The sample consisted of peripheral blood mononuclear cells (PBMCs), taken at new diagnosis, from a patient treated with antithyroid drugs. Receptors originate from a woman in her thirties with Graves disease.

This clonotype was recorded at least ten times. The chain has TRBV7-2 and TRBJ2-7; D is perhaps TRBD2 (6 bases). The V end was cut by 5 bases, the J end by 9 bases, with 26 bases between. CDR3 length equals 16 residues. Germline V CDR1 and CDR2: SGHTA, FQGNSA. CDR3: CASSPHFPGTLEGQYF. As DNA, the CDR3 is TGTGCCAGCAGCCCGCACTTCCCGGGAACCCTGGAGGGGCAGTACTTC.

The V call is TRBV15, the J call TRBJ2-1; D ambiguous. The CDR3 extends over 14 amino acids. V lost 9 bases to trimming and J lost 2 bases, with 14 bases between them. Germline V gene sequence: CDR1 LNHNV, CDR2 YYDKDF (reference sequence). The CDR3 is CATTLEGAYNEQFF. CDR3 bases: TGTGCCACAACCCTAGAAGGAGCCTACAATGAGCAGTTCTTC.

Many counts were recorded for this clonotype. The J gene is TRBJ1-2, the V gene TRBV6-2 or TRBV6-3; D might be TRBD1 (6 bases). Per germline, CDR1 MNHEY and CDR2 SVGEGT. This CDR3 is built from 16 residues. With 7 bases removed from V and 5 bases from J, the gap between germline ends came to 23 bases. CDR3 protein: CASTSGTQEAPYGYTF. The CDR3 nucleotides read TGTGCCAGCACCTCCGGGACACAAGAAGCCCCTTATGGCTACACCTTC.

The genes are TRBV19 and TRBJ2-7; possible D gene TRBD1, 5 bases. The CDR3 length is 14 residues. V lost 2 bases and J lost 6, with 14 bases in between. Germline V gene sequence: CDR1 LNHDA, CDR2 SQIVND (reference sequence). The CDR3 loop reads CASSITVGPTEQYF. DNA for the CDR3: TGTGCCAGTAGTATAACCGTGGGGCCTACCGAGCAGTACTTC.

The sample holds a few counts of this clonotype. The chain combines TRBV29-1 with TRBJ1-3; perhaps TRBD1 as D (5 bases). CDR3 length: 14 amino acids. V was clipped by 6 bases and J by 0 bases, with 12 bases between them. The V gene's germline CDR1 is SQVTM and CDR2 ANQGSEA. CDR3 region: CSVRQRDSGNTIYF. CDR3 nucleotides: TGCAGCGTAAGACAGCGCGACTCTGGAAACACCATATATTTT.

This clonotype was recorded at least ten times. The V call is TRBV30, the J call TRBJ1-5; D not certain. The CDR3 covers 14 residues. Trimming stripped 0 bases from V and 6 bases from J, with 12 bases between. CDR1 GTSNPN and CDR2 SVGIG come from the germline V gene (reference sequence). In DNA form, the CDR3 reads TGTGCCTGGAGTGTATTATGGGGTAGTCAGCCCCAGCATTTT. Protein sequence: CAWSVLWGSQPQHF.

This clonotype was picked up a small number of times. The V and J genes are TRBV15 and TRBJ2-5; 7 nucleotides line up with TRBD1. The J segment lost 5 bases and the V segment lost 1 base, leaving 4 bases of the junction unmatched. Per the germline V gene, CDR1 is LNHNV and CDR2 is YYDKDF (reference sequence). The CDR3 is 14 amino acids. CDR3 nucleotides: TGTGCCACCAGCAGAGGACAGGGAGTTGAGACCCAGTACTTC. This sequence encodes CATSRGQGVETQYF.

The table lists this clonotype with many counts. The rearrangement joins TRBV9 to TRBJ2-5; D not certain. The germline gives CDR1 SGDLS, CDR2 YYNGEE. This CDR3 region has 14 residues. The V end lost 1 base, the J end lost 7 bases, and 14 bases lay between the germline ends. CDR3 sequence (DNA): TGTGCCAGCAGCGTAATGGATTCGTATGGGACCCAGTACTTC. This encodes CASSVMDSYGTQYF.

This clonotype was found once. The chain recombines TRBV5-1 with TRBJ1-1; D may be TRBD1 (5 bases). V lost 9 bases and J 3 bases, leaving 18 bases between the germline ends. Germline V lookup: CDR1 SGHRS, CDR2 YFSETQ. The CDR3 consists of 14 residues. CDR3 DNA sequence: TGCGCCACCAGGGAGGGAGGGGAGTACACTGAAGCTTTCTTT. This codes for CATREGGEYTEAFF.

The gene calls are TRBV5-4 and TRBJ2-2; D not resolved. The length of the CDR3 is 14 residues. Germline V gene sequence: CDR1 SGHNT, CDR2 YYREEE (reference sequence). The V gene lost 2 bases and the J gene lost 1 base, with 6 bases spanning the gap. CDR3 loop: CASSFTRNTGELFF. The DNA of the CDR3 is TGTGCCAGCAGCTTTACGAGGAACACCGGGGAGCTGTTTTTT.

This clonotype was detected many times. This sequence joins TRBV28 and TRBJ2-5; D remains ambiguous. There are 12 residues in the CDR3. The V gene lost 9 bases and the J gene lost 1 base, with 9 bases spanning the gap. CDR1 and CDR2 from the germline V gene are MDHEN and SYDVKM. The CDR3 DNA reads as TGTGCCAGTCTCACCAGCCAAGAGACCCAGTACTTC. It specifies CASLTSQETQYF.

This clonotype was detected a few times. Being one base from a much bigger clone, this may be a read error. The chain is built from TRBV12-3 or TRBV12-4 and TRBJ1-2, with D uncertain. CDR3 length: 13 amino acids. DNA of the CDR3: TGTGCCAGCAGTGCGGGATGGCACTATGGCTGCACCTTC. It specifies CASSAGWHYGCTF.

The chain links TRBV20-1 to TRBJ2-1, with 13 bases fitting TRBD2. The CDR3 spans 14 residues. Germline V gene data show CDR1 as DFQATT and CDR2 as SNEGSKA (reference sequence). The V and J ends lost 7 bases and 7 bases, in that order; junction bases with no gene match: 7. This CDR3 reads CSGLGLAGRNEQFF. The CDR3 bases are TGCAGTGGCTTGGGACTAGCGGGAAGGAATGAGCAGTTCTTC.

The chain employs TRBV20-1 and TRBJ1-2; 8 bases fit TRBD1. The CDR3 loop spans 14 amino acids. Germline assignment: CDR1 DFQATT and CDR2 SNEGSKA (reference sequence). The J segment lost 5 bases and the V segment lost 3 bases, leaving 8 bases of the junction unmatched. The CDR3 region has the DNA TGCAGTGCTAGCCCGGACAGGGTTGGGTATGGCTACACCTTC. It codes for CSASPDRVGYGYTF.

The table lists this clonotype with a few counts. This chain links TRBV20-1 with TRBJ2-1; D is uncertain. With 3 bases removed from V and 9 bases from J, the gap between germline ends came to 9 bases. The germline CDR1 and CDR2 sequences are DFQATT and SNEGSKA (reference sequence). This CDR3 contains 11 residues. The CDR3 coding sequence is TGCAGTGCTAGTCCCAGCCCTGAGCAGTTCTTC. Its translation is CSASPSPEQFF.

This clonotype has at least ten counts. This rearrangement joins TRBV6-1 to TRBJ1-2; 7 nucleotides align to TRBD1. CDR3 length equals 15 residues. After removal of 5 bases from V and 1 base from J, the junction contained 7 bases not matched to a gene. The germline gives CDR1 MNHNS, CDR2 SASEGT. CDR3 protein: CASSIPGGLNYGYTF. The CDR3 bases are TGTGCCAGCAGTATCCCAGGGGGACTTAACTATGGCTACACCTTC.